This T cell receptor beta chain was sequenced for a study of T cells after posttransplantation cyclophosphamide. The table lists this clone with many counts. Method: immunoSEQ multiplex PCR; TCRdb's copy keeps in-frame clones and lacks some. This sample comprises 2,500 to 3,500 clones, none seen once only. Treatment was busulfan-fludarabine conditioning, a marrow graft, and cyclophosphamide on days +3 and +4. The V and J ends lost 2 bases and 9 bases respectively, with 14 bases between them. Germline loops: CDR1 SGHDT, CDR2 YYEEEE. This CDR3 is built from 14 residues. The chain carries TRBV5-6 and TRBJ1-4; no definite D call. The TCR originated in a female patient in her 50s who received an allogeneic stem cell transplant from a related donor, was CMV-positive, and had no GVHD. Part of the T cell pool may stem from the graft donor. This sample comprised PBMCs, obtained after allogeneic stem cell transplant with posttransplant cyclophosphamide. CDR3 in amino acids: CASSFASVPKKLFF. CDR3 sequence (DNA): TGTGCCAGCAGCTTTGCCAGCGTCCCCAAAAAACTGTTTTTT. Drawing the rest from reference TRBV5-6 and TRBJ1-4, the complete variable domain is DAGVTQSPTHLIKTRGQQVTLRCSPKSGHDTVSWYQQALGQGPQFIFQYYEEEERQRGNFPDRFSGHQFPNYSSELNVNALLLGDSALYLCASSFASVPKKLFFGSGTQLSVL.